Listed below are T cell receptor beta chains from one sample, sequenced in a study of human T cells and chemical hapten exposure. MiXCR, applied by TCRdb to the RACE reads, yields one record per CDR3 protein. The table shows around 350,000 distinct CDR3 sequences, with 4.5% to 7% occurring only once. The sample consisted of whole blood, taken in connection with sensitization to the hapten diphenylcyclopropenone (DPC). All receptors come from a woman aged 18-29 years with alopecia areata. Some clones in this sample may be carry-over from other donors' samples. Both conserved end residues are part of each CDR3. The D gene is left open where the match is weak. Size tells how often a clone was seen (once, few, many) or the class of an expanded clone, and some rows leave it out.

D	J	size	V	DNA	CDR3
TRBD1	TRBJ1-1	many	TRBV6-6	TGTGCCAGCAGCCGCGGACAGGGAGCGGCCCTTGACGCTTTCTTT	CASSRGQGAALDAFF
.	TRBJ1-5	many	TRBV28	TGTGCCAGCAGCACAGGGATGTGGGGCGCAAATAGCAATCAGCCCCAGCATTTT	CASSTGMWGANSNQPQHF
TRBD1	TRBJ1-2	many	TRBV5-1	TGCGCCAGCAGCCCGGGACAGGCCCCAAACTATGGCTACACCTTC	CASSPGQAPNYGYTF
.	TRBJ1-3	.	TRBV3-1	TGTGCCAGCAGCCAATTGTGGGGCAAGAGCTCTGGAAACACCATATATTTT	CASSQLWGKSSGNTIYF
TRBD1	TRBJ1-4	few	TRBV5-1	TGCGCCAGCAGCTTGGCGGATTACAGGGGGCGTGAAAAACTGTTTTTT	CASSLADYRGREKLFF
TRBD2	TRBJ2-7	.	TRBV5-1	TGCGCCAGCAGTTGGACTAGCCGGGATAGCTACGAGCAGTACTTC	CASSWTSRDSYEQYF
.	TRBJ2-3	many	TRBV12-5	TGTGCTGTAGCGGATTCTAGCACAGATACGCAGTATTTT	CAVADSSTDTQYF
.	TRBJ2-6	many	TRBV29-1	TGCAGCGTCGAAGTACCAGACAGCTCTGGGGCCAACGTCCTGACTTTC	CSVEVPDSSGANVLTF
.	TRBJ2-5	.	TRBV7-2	TGTGCCAGCAGCTCAAGGACCGGGAAAGAGACCCAGTACTTC	CASSSRTGKETQYF
.	TRBJ1-1	many	TRBV29-1	TGCAGCGCCTCAGGGGTAACTGAAGCTTTCTTT	CSASGVTEAFF
.	TRBJ2-7	few	TRBV4-3	TGCGCCAGCAGCCAAGATAGGGTACAGCCCTCCTACGAGCAGTACTTC	CASSQDRVQPSYEQYF
.	TRBJ2-6	few	TRBV20-1	TGCAGTGCCCCTAAGGCCTCTGGGGCCAACGTCCTGACTTTC	CSAPKASGANVLTF
.	TRBJ1-1	.	TRBV10-3	TGTGCCATCAGTGGGCACCGCAGAGATCCAACGACAAACACTGAAGCTTTCTTT	CAISGHRRDPTTNTEAFF
.	TRBJ2-3	many	TRBV9	TGTGCCAGCAGCGTAGGGGGGCCAGATACGCAGTATTTT	CASSVGGPDTQYF
TRBD1	TRBJ1-1	many	TRBV12-3/TRBV12-4	TGTGCCAGCAGCCACCAGACAGGGGCCCGGAACACTGAAGCTTTCTTT	CASSHQTGARNTEAFF
.	TRBJ2-3	many	TRBV6-2/TRBV6-3	TGTGCCAGCACGGGGAATGACCCAGATACGCAGTATTTT	CASTGNDPDTQYF
.	TRBJ1-4	many	TRBV20-1	TGCAGTGCTAGACAGGGTAATGAAAAACTGTTTTTT	CSARQGNEKLFF
.	TRBJ1-2	few	TRBV12-3/TRBV12-4	TGTGCCAGCAGTTTAGGGGGACCGCGAGGCTACACCTTC	CASSLGGPRGYTF
.	TRBJ2-3	few	TRBV24-1	TGTGCCACCAGCGGGGCGCCCAGCACAGATACGCAGTATTTT	CATSGAPSTDTQYF
TRBD1	TRBJ1-1	many	TRBV7-3	TGTGCCAGCAGCTCAGGGGGAGGCACTGAAGCTTTCTTT	CASSSGGGTEAFF
TRBD1	TRBJ1-1	.	TRBV6-2/TRBV6-3	TGTGCCAGCAGTTATCCGGACAGGACGAGGAACACTGAAGCTTTCTTT	CASSYPDRTRNTEAFF
.	TRBJ1-1	.	TRBV10-3	TGTGCCATCAGTGAGGAGGGCTCGGGCACTGAAGCTTTCTTT	CAISEEGSGTEAFF
.	TRBJ2-3	many	TRBV7-9	TGTGCCAGCAGCGATAGCGAGGTTACGCAGTATTTT	CASSDSEVTQYF
.	TRBJ1-1	few	TRBV5-5	TGTGCCAGCAGCTTGTACTGGGCAGCGGACACTGAAGCTTTCTTT	CASSLYWAADTEAFF
.	TRBJ1-2	.	TRBV20-1	TGCAGTGCTCACCTACCTTACTATGGCTACACCTTC	CSAHLPYYGYTF
.	TRBJ2-3	.	TRBV5-1	TGCGCCAGCATCCCACAGGTTACTAGCACAGATACGCAGTATTTT	CASIPQVTSTDTQYF
.	TRBJ2-1	many	TRBV6-2/TRBV6-3	TGTGCCAGCAGTCCCGGATCGACCGCCGATGAGCAGTTCTTC	CASSPGSTADEQFF
TRBD1	TRBJ1-1	many	TRBV18	TGTGCCAGCTCACCATTCTTATGGACAGGGGTCACTGAAGCTTTCTTT	CASSPFLWTGVTEAFF
.	TRBJ2-4	.	TRBV6-5	TGTGCCAGCAGCCTTGGGGGGAAGGGAGCCAAAAACATTCAGTACTTC	CASSLGGKGAKNIQYF
TRBD1	TRBJ1-5	.	TRBV27	TGTGCCAGCAGTCCTATGACAGGGGCGAACCAGCCCCAGCATTTT	CASSPMTGANQPQHF
TRBD1	TRBJ1-4	.	TRBV20-1	TGCAGTGCTAGAGACGACAGGGGTACTGAAAAACTGTTTTTT	CSARDDRGTEKLFF
TRBD1	TRBJ2-3	few	TRBV20-1	TGCAGTGCCAACCCGGGACAGGCGACAGATACGCAGTATTTT	CSANPGQATDTQYF
.	TRBJ2-7	many	TRBV6-1	TGTGCCAGCAGTGAAGCGCCAGGGGTATACGAGCAGTACTTC	CASSEAPGVYEQYF
.	TRBJ1-5	many	TRBV18	TGTGCCAGCTCACCGAGCGTTTCGGCTAGCAATCAGCCCCAGCATTTT	CASSPSVSASNQPQHF
.	TRBJ1-6	many	TRBV27	TGTGCCAGCAGTTTCTCTCCCCCGGCCTATAATTCACCCCTCCACTTT	CASSFSPPAYNSPLHF
TRBD1	TRBJ1-5	many	TRBV7-2	TGTGCCAGCAGCCCCCGGACAGGGGCTCAGCCCCAGCATTTT	CASSPRTGAQPQHF
TRBD2	TRBJ2-3	few	TRBV6-2/TRBV6-3	TGTGCCAGCAGTTTGGGAGTAGCGGGGAGTAGCACAGATACGCAGTATTTT	CASSLGVAGSSTDTQYF
.	TRBJ1-5	many	TRBV6-1	TGTGCCACCCGGGGCCCTTCCTTTAATCAGCCCCAGCATTTT	CATRGPSFNQPQHF
.	TRBJ2-3	.	TRBV7-2	TGTGCCAGCAGCAGACAGGTCCCAGATACGCAGTATTTT	CASSRQVPDTQYF
TRBD1	TRBJ2-7	.	TRBV24-1	TGTGCCACCAGTGCACCGGGACAGGGGCTCTACGAGCAGTACTTC	CATSAPGQGLYEQYF
.	TRBJ1-1	.	TRBV5-1	TGCGCCAGCAGAAGTCAACCCGGGGTCGCGACTGAAGCTTTCTTT	CASRSQPGVATEAFF
.	TRBJ2-1	few	TRBV12-3/TRBV12-4	TGTGCCAGCAAGGGCGGGACAGACAATGAGCAGTTCTTC	CASKGGTDNEQFF
.	TRBJ1-2	few	TRBV2	TGTGCCAGCAGTGAAGAAGGGTATGGCTACACCTTC	CASSEEGYGYTF
.	TRBJ1-1	few	TRBV5-1	TGCGCCAGCAGCATCCAGTCAACGAACACTGAAGCTTTCTTT	CASSIQSTNTEAFF
TRBD1	TRBJ2-6	many	TRBV12-3/TRBV12-4	TGTGCCAGCAGTCGACAGGGGGCGATATCCGGGGCCAACGTCCTGACTTTC	CASSRQGAISGANVLTF
.	TRBJ2-3	few	TRBV5-1	TGCGCCAGCAGCCCGGACTTTCCAGAGGGGAGCACAGATACGCAGTATTTT	CASSPDFPEGSTDTQYF
.	TRBJ1-1	.	TRBV27	TGTGCCAGCAGTCCTCAGGGACGAACCCTGAACACTGAAGCTTTCTTT	CASSPQGRTLNTEAFF
TRBD1	TRBJ2-7	few	TRBV5-1	TGCGCCAGCAGCCCTTCCGGGACAGGGCTCTCCTACGAGCAGTACTTC	CASSPSGTGLSYEQYF
.	TRBJ1-5	many	TRBV2	TGTGCCTCCTCCGAGGGCGGCAATCAGCCCCAGCATTTT	CASSEGGNQPQHF
TRBD2	TRBJ2-7	many	TRBV28	TGTGCCAGCAACAAAGCGGCGGGAGCCTACGAGCAGTACTTC	CASNKAAGAYEQYF